Listed below are T cell receptor beta chains from one sample, sequenced in a study of response to subunit inactivated influenza vaccine. TCRdb re-analysed the RT-PCR reads in MiXCR, keeping a single row per CDR3 protein. The data show roughly 760,000 distinct CDR3 sequences, with around 21% seen just once and 10% held by the top ten. Sequencing used PBMCs from blood, obtained 5 days after vaccination. Every receptor here comes from a man in his forties or fifties who received an inactivated influenza vaccine. The CDR3 runs from the conserved cysteine through the conserved F or W. A D gene is named only where the DNA matches it firmly. A clone size is listed for some rows: how often the clone was seen (once, few, many), or a class if it is expanded.

.	TRBV6-1	few	TRBJ2-5	CASSEYRGETQYF	TGTGCCAGCAGTGAATATAGGGGAGAGACCCAGTACTTC
.	TRBV12-3/TRBV12-4	few	TRBJ2-7	CASSYAGASYEQYF	TGTGCCAGCAGCTACGCTGGGGCTTCCTACGAGCAGTACTTC
.	TRBV11-2	.	TRBJ2-1	CASSELGLQNF	TGTGCCAGCAGCGAACTTGGACTCCAAAATTTC
.	TRBV20-1	.	TRBJ2-1	CSASRGPVYNEQFF	TGCAGTGCTAGCCGGGGGCCAGTCTACAATGAGCAGTTCTTC
.	TRBV2	.	TRBJ2-2	CASMDSANTGELFF	TGTGCCAGCATGGACTCAGCGAACACCGGGGAGCTGTTTTTT
TRBD2	TRBV12-3/TRBV12-4	few	TRBJ2-7	CASSRIGGGNNYEQYF	TGTGCCAGCAGCCGCATTGGCGGGGGGAATAACTACGAGCAGTACTTC
.	TRBV6-2/TRBV6-3	few	TRBJ2-7	CASSYRGLPSSYEQYF	TGTGCCAGCAGTTACCGGGGACTTCCGAGCTCCTACGAGCAGTACTTC
.	TRBV5-6	.	TRBJ1-6	CASSFGPGSSPLHF	TGTGCCAGCAGCTTCGGTCCTGGTAGTTCACCCCTCCACTTT
.	TRBV4-3	.	TRBJ2-1	CASSHLMDNEQFF	TGCGCCAGCAGCCACCTCATGGACAATGAGCAGTTCTTC
TRBD2	TRBV30	many	TRBJ2-1	CAWSPGLVVEQFF	TGTGCCTGGAGTCCGGGACTAGTGGTTGAGCAGTTCTTC
.	TRBV21-1	once	TRBJ1-2	CATPGVYGYTF	TGTGCCACCCCAGGTGTCTATGGCTACACCTTC
.	TRBV10-2	.	TRBJ1-2	CASSDPGGSNYGYTF	TGCGCCAGCAGTGACCCCGGGGGGTCTAACTATGGCTACACCTTC
.	TRBV6-5	few	TRBJ2-3	CASSSPSGTQYF	TGTGCCAGCAGTTCCCCCTCGGGTACGCAGTATTTT
.	TRBV7-9	.	TRBJ2-5	CASSLATGKETQYF	TGTGCCAGCAGCTTAGCCACAGGGAAGGAGACCCAGTACTTC
.	TRBV12-3/TRBV12-4	many	TRBJ2-2	CASSLAGRSGELFF	TGCGCCAGCAGCTTGGCTGGGCGCTCCGGGGAGCTGTTTTTT
TRBD1	TRBV7-8	.	TRBJ2-5	CASSLGYRGEETQYF	TGTGCCAGCAGCTTAGGGTACAGGGGGGAGGAGACCCAGTACTTC
.	TRBV5-1	once	TRBJ2-1	CASIIRGRSSYNEQFF	TGCGCCAGCATCATCCGGGGGCGAAGCTCCTACAATGAGCAGTTCTTC
TRBD2	TRBV9	.	TRBJ2-2	CASSGTSGIVPGELFF	TGTGCCAGCAGCGGGACTAGCGGGATAGTTCCCGGGGAGCTGTTTTTT
.	TRBV10-3	.	TRBJ2-7	CAISPQGYEQYF	TGTGCCATCAGTCCCCAGGGGTACGAGCAGTACTTC
TRBD1	TRBV19	.	TRBJ2-3	CASSIAGQGSDTQYF	TGTGCCAGTAGTATAGCGGGACAGGGGAGTGATACGCAGTATTTT
.	TRBV28	.	TRBJ2-5	CASNQGTGETQYF	TGTGCCAGCAATCAGGGGACGGGAGAGACCCAGTACTTC
.	TRBV28	.	TRBJ2-1	CASSLSAGKQFF	TGTGCCAGCAGTTTATCCGCGGGAAAGCAGTTCTTC
TRBD2	TRBV9	.	TRBJ2-3	CASSTPSVASGRITDTQYF	TGTGCCAGCAGCACACCCTCAGTGGCTAGCGGGAGGATCACAGATACGCAGTATTTT
TRBD1	TRBV5-1	few	TRBJ1-1	CASSAGQGTGAFF	TGCGCCAGCAGCGCGGGTCAGGGGACAGGCGCTTTCTTT
.	TRBV20-1	few	TRBJ2-2	CSAREIRSTGELFF	TGCAGTGCTAGAGAAATCAGGAGCACCGGGGAGCTGTTTTTT
.	TRBV9	.	TRBJ2-1	CASSADGMFYNEQFF	TGTGCCAGCAGCGCCGACGGGATGTTCTACAATGAGCAGTTCTTC
.	TRBV12-3/TRBV12-4	.	TRBJ2-1	CASRERQGLRNEQFF	TGTGCCAGCAGAGAAAGGCAGGGGCTACGGAATGAGCAGTTCTTC
TRBD2	TRBV2	.	TRBJ2-3	CATTASGVIDTQYF	TGTGCCACGACGGCCAGCGGGGTAATAGATACGCAGTATTTT
.	TRBV20-1	.	TRBJ1-2	CSAPQPGGGPNYGYTF	TGCAGTGCTCCCCAACCCGGGGGAGGTCCTAACTATGGCTACACCTTC
TRBD2	TRBV9	many	TRBJ2-1	CASSVGLGLAGEQFF	TGTGCCAGCAGCGTAGGCTTGGGACTAGCGGGAGAGCAGTTCTTC
.	TRBV6-5	many	TRBJ1-3	CASTSGNTIYF	TGCGCCAGCACCTCTGGAAACACCATATATTTT
.	TRBV15	many	TRBJ2-7	CATSRWEAPAYEQYF	TGTGCCACCAGCAGATGGGAGGCACCCGCCTACGAGCAGTACTTC
TRBD2	TRBV9	few	TRBJ2-7	CASSVGLAGYYEQYF	TGTGCCAGCAGCGTAGGGCTAGCGGGTTACTACGAGCAGTACTTC
TRBD2	TRBV4-2	.	TRBJ2-7	CASSQESTTSGYEQYF	TGTGCCAGCAGCCAAGAATCAACGACTAGCGGGTACGAGCAGTACTTC
.	TRBV19	.	TRBJ2-1	CASSTLGEQFF	TGTGCCAGTAGTACACTAGGTGAGCAGTTCTTC
.	TRBV7-8	few	TRBJ1-1	CASSLDWGGTEAFF	TGTGCCAGCAGCTTAGACTGGGGTGGGACTGAAGCTTTCTTT
.	TRBV20-1	.	TRBJ1-1	CSARVQGNTEAFF	TGCAGTGCTAGAGTGCAGGGGAACACTGAAGCTTTCTTT
TRBD2	TRBV6-4	few	TRBJ2-3	CASSESTSGATDTQYF	TGTGCCAGCAGTGAGTCGACTAGCGGGGCGACAGATACGCAGTATTTT
.	TRBV6-5	few	TRBJ2-7	CASSYSADPGPQSNEQYF	TGTGCCAGCAGTTACTCAGCAGATCCGGGACCGCAAAGCAACGAGCAGTACTTC
TRBD2	TRBV10-2	.	TRBJ2-7	CASSASGGAPVLYEQYF	TGCGCCAGCAGTGCTAGCGGGGGGGCCCCCGTTCTCTACGAGCAGTACTTC
.	TRBV7-3	few	TRBJ2-2	CASSPRVWGSNTGELFF	TGTGCCAGCAGCCCCCGGGTATGGGGCTCGAACACCGGGGAGCTGTTTTTT
TRBD1	TRBV7-9	.	TRBJ2-7	CASSYLILGQGYEQYF	TGTGCCAGCAGCTACCTAATCCTGGGACAGGGCTACGAGCAGTACTTC
TRBD2	TRBV29-1	.	TRBJ2-7	CSVGRGTSEQYF	TGCAGCGTCGGGAGGGGGACAAGCGAGCAGTACTTC
.	TRBV12-3/TRBV12-4	few	TRBJ2-5	CASSLNTEAQYF	TGTGCCAGCAGTTTAAATACGGAGGCCCAGTACTTC
.	TRBV24-1	few	TRBJ2-2	CATSDLDRTANTGELFF	TGTGCCACCAGTGATTTGGACAGGACCGCGAACACCGGGGAGCTGTTTTTT
TRBD1	TRBV4-2	.	TRBJ2-7	CASSQDGTGLYEQYF	TGTGCCAGCAGCCAAGACGGGACAGGGCTCTACGAGCAGTACTTC
.	TRBV7-2	.	TRBJ2-3	CASSQFGATQYF	TGTGCCAGCAGCCAGTTCGGGGCTACGCAGTATTTT
TRBD2	TRBV29-1	few	TRBJ2-5	CSVAETSGLQETQYF	TGCAGCGTTGCAGAAACTAGCGGACTCCAAGAGACCCAGTACTTC
TRBD2	TRBV11-2	.	TRBJ2-1	CASSLVLGTGGVYNEQFF	TGTGCCAGCAGCTTAGTCCTTGGAACGGGGGGGGTCTACAATGAGCAGTTCTTC
.	TRBV7-2	few	TRBJ1-5	CASSQDNYQPQHF	TGTGCCAGCAGCCAGGACAACTATCAGCCCCAGCATTTT
TRBD2	TRBV11-2	few	TRBJ2-1	CASRFGGDEQFF	TGTGCCAGCAGATTCGGGGGGGATGAGCAGTTCTTC
.	TRBV4-1	.	TRBJ2-7	CASSQVGVKSRLGEQYF	TGCGCCAGCAGCCAAGTGGGGGTTAAGAGCAGACTAGGCGAGCAGTACTTC
TRBD1	TRBV5-1	.	TRBJ2-5	CARSLQGAQETQYF	TGCGCCAGAAGCCTACAGGGGGCCCAGGAGACCCAGTACTTC
TRBD1	TRBV20-1	many	TRBJ1-6	CSASGALQGDREALHF	TGCAGTGCTAGTGGAGCTTTACAGGGGGACCGGGAAGCCCTCCACTTT
TRBD2	TRBV6-2/TRBV6-3	.	TRBJ2-1	CASSYSSLAGVEQFF	TGTGCCAGCAGTTACTCGAGCCTAGCGGGAGTTGAGCAGTTCTTC
.	TRBV4-1	few	TRBJ1-4	CASSQSGTLPTNEKLFF	TGCGCCAGCAGCCAATCCGGGACACTACCAACTAATGAAAAACTGTTTTTT
.	TRBV29-1	many	TRBJ1-2	CSVAEGYNYGYTF	TGCAGCGTCGCCGAGGGCTATAACTATGGCTACACCTTC
TRBD1	TRBV7-9	.	TRBJ2-2	CASSQGQGKDGELFF	TGTGCCAGCAGCCAGGGACAGGGGAAGGACGGGGAGCTGTTTTTT
.	TRBV9	few	TRBJ2-7	CASSVTGIGYEQYF	TGTGCCAGCAGCGTAACAGGTATCGGCTACGAGCAGTACTTC